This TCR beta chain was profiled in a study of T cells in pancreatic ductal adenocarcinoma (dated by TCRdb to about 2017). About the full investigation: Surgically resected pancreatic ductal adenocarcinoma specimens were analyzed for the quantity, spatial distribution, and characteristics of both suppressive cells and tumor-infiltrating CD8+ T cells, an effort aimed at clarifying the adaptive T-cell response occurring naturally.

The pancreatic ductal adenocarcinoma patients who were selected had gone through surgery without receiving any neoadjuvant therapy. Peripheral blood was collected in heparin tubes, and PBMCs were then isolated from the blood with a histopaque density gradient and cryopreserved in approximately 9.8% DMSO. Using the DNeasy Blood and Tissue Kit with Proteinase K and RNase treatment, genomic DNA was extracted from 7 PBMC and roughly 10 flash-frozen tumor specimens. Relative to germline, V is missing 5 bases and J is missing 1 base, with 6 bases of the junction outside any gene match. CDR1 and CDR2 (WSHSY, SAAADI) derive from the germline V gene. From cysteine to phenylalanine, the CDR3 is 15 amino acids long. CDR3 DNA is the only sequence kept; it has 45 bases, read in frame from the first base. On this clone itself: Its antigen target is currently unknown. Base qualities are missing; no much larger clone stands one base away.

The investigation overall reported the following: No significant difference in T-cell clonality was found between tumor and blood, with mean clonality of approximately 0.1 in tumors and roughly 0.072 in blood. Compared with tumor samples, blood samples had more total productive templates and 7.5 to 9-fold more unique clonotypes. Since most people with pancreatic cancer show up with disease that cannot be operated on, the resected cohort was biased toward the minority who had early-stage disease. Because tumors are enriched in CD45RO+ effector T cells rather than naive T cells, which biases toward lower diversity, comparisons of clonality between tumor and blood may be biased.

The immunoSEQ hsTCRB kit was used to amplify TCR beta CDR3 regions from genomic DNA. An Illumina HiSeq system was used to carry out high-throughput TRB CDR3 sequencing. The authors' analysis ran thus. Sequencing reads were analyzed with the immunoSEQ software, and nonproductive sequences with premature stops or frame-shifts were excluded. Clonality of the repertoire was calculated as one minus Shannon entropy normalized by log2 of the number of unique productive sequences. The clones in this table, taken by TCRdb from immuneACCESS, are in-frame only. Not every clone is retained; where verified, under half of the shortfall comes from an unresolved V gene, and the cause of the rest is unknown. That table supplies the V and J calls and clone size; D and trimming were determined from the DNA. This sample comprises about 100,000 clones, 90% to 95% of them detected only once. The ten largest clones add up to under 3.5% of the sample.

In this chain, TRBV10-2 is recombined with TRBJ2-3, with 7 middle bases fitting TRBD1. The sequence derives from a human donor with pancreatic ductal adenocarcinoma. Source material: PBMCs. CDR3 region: CASSSTGTGTDTQYF. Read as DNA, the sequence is TGCGCCAGCAGTTCAACCGGGACAGGCACAGATACGCAGTATTTT.